This T cell receptor (beta chain) was recovered during a study of early T cells in non-severe SARS-CoV-2 infection. This clonotype has a count of ten or more. V was pared by 5 bases and J by 7 bases, with 9 bases of the junction left unmatched. This CDR3 is 15 amino acids long. Each CDR3 protein is one row after TCRdb ran MiXCR on the 5' RACE reads. This table has about 48,000 distinct CDR3 sequences, 6% to 8% appearing once. The sequenced sample consisted of whole blood. V and J are TRBV12-3 or TRBV12-4 and TRBJ2-4, with 9 bases matching TRBD1. This clonotype was sampled from an adult who was a healthcare worker with PCR-confirmed SARS-CoV-2 infection or an uninfected control (not recorded which). In DNA form, the CDR3 reads TGTGCCAGCAGTCACCCGGGACAGGGTATGAACATTCAGTACTTC. This encodes CASSHPGQGMNIQYF.